This T cell receptor (beta chain) is from a study of T cells after yellow fever vaccination (dated by TCRdb to about 2019). Broadly, across the study: Libraries from fractions with low cell numbers were prepared with the SMART-Seq v4 Ultra Low Input RNA kit. Blood was drawn at multiple timepoints before and after primary and secondary immunization, with bulk PBMC replicates and cell subsets isolated. Bulk TCR alpha and beta repertoires were sequenced longitudinally to track T-cell clones before and after primary and booster YFV17D yellow fever vaccination. Two healthy male donors, one aged 18 to 30 and one aged 30 to 40 years, made up the cohort. General study outcomes and caveats: A small share of clonotypes occurred in both CD4 and CD8 compartments, likely arising from convergent recombination. Compared with the primary T-cell response, the secondary T-cell response was faster but weaker, reaching its peak on day 5 rather than on day 15. After the booster, most of the clones that had expanded following primary vaccination were detected again (approximately 95% of CD4 and 80% to 90% of CD8), which suggests that memory was broadly maintained. Computational filtering was needed because FACS-sorted repertoires could contain abundant contaminating clonotypes from the bulk population. Only two donors were included in the study, so the extent to which the findings can be generalized is limited.

The treatment or condition label corresponds to: live attenuated yellow fever vaccine strain. At every blood-draw timepoint, two biological replicates of bulk PBMCs were collected. A standard Ficoll-Paque protocol was used to isolate PBMCs from peripheral blood. TriZol was used to extract RNA from bulk PBMCs, CD4 and CD8 fractions, and dextramer-positive and dextramer-negative fractions. TCR cDNA was synthesized by 5'RACE template switching, which introduced a universal primer site and unique molecular identifiers. Priming for cDNA synthesis came from both the TCR alpha and TCR beta constant segments. Library amplification involved two PCR steps, and the second step added sample barcodes and sequencing adapters. Sequencing of libraries was performed on Illumina HiSeq 2500 (2x100 bp) or NovaSeq (2x150 bp). The source study handled its data this way. Reads were demultiplexed and collapsed into UMI consensus sequences with MIGEC, and V(D)J alignment was performed with MiXCR. Clonotypes responding to the vaccine were identified with edgeR on replicate PBMC samples, with the criteria of FDR below 0.01 and a log2 fold change above 5 up to day 15. Each bulk clonotype received a CD4 or CD8 identity based on whether the sequenced CD4 or CD8 repertoire contained that clonotype at higher abundance. The public sequencing data were trimmed at Q25 with fastp and processed into clonotypes with MiXCR by TCRdb, which kept only in-frame beta chains. Each entry is one CDR3 protein sequence, shown with its most common DNA and genes. TCRdb, not the original authors, processed these V and J calls. Recorded for this sample are a few hundred thousand distinct CDR3 sequences; about 17% of them occurred a single time. The top ten hold 15% to 20% of the sample.

This clonotype was counted ten times or more. What this receptor recognizes is not known. Qualities for individual bases were not recorded, and no much larger clone is one base off. The source was PBMCs, collected 4 to 5 days after the first yellow fever vaccination. The sequence was collected from a man aged 18-30 years who received the YFV17D yellow fever vaccine.

The CDR3 sequence is CASSQVGRRDSYEQYF. The nucleotide sequence is given as TGCGCCAGCAGCCAAGTCGGAAGGAGGGATTCCTACGAGCAGTACTTC. The rearrangement combines TRBV4-1 with TRBJ2-7; the best D guess is TRBD2, with 6 bases matching. The junction shows trimming of 1 base on V and 1 base on J, plus 14 bases between the germline ends. Based on the germline V gene, the CDR1 and CDR2 sequences are MGHRA and YSYEKL. Inclusive of the bounding cysteine and phenylalanine, the CDR3 is 16 residues long. Only the CDR3 DNA is retained, 48 bases long and in frame from the first base.